These 20 T cell receptor beta chains originate from one sample sequenced in a study of human thymus T cells (dated by TCRdb to between 2020 and 2021). The library was prepared using the immunoSEQ multiplex PCR assay. As stored in TCRdb, this immuneACCESS dataset retains in-frame rearrangements with V and J assigned. A fraction of the clones does not appear; measured against another copy, unresolved V genes explain less than half of the discrepancy, and the remainder lacks a known reason. A total of roughly 120,000 clones appear in this sample, more than 90% of them only once. The ten most abundant clones make up less than 0.03% of the sample. The thymus tissue came from surgical resects taken out during corrective cardiac surgery. The sample was thymus tissue. The receptor source for this set is a boy younger than two with a congenital heart defect but otherwise immunologically healthy.

This chain connects TRBV28 to TRBJ2-1; D perhaps matches TRBD2 (6 bases). Trimming pared 8 bases from V and 5 bases from J, leaving 10 bases between. The CDR3 is 12 residues long. Germline V gene lookup returns CDR1 MDHEN and CDR2 SYDVKM. CDR3 bases: TGTGCCAGCCCCTGGGGGGACAATGAGCAGTTCTTC. Protein: CASPWGDNEQFF.

The CDR3 loop reads CARTAGGKTEAFF. In DNA, the CDR3 is TGTGCCCGGACGGCAGGGGGAAAGACTGAAGCTTTCTTT. The rearrangement links TRBV30 to TRBJ1-1; TRBD1 aligns across 7 bases. With V trimmed by 8 bases and J by 5 bases, 11 bases remained unmatched. The CDR3 contains 13 residues. Germline values: CDR1 GTSNPN, CDR2 SVGIG (reference sequence). Variable domain in full (rest from reference TRBV30 and TRBJ1-1): SQTIHQWPATLVQPVGSPLSLECTVEGTSNPNLYWYRQAAGRGLQLLFYSVGIGQISSEVPQNLSASRPQDRQFILSSKKLLLSDSGFYLCARTAGGKTEAFFGQGTRLTVV.

The chain couples TRBV5-6 to TRBJ1-1; 8 nucleotides align to TRBD1. Losses at the gene ends were 2 bases for V and 4 bases for J; bases not matched to a gene: 10. The germline gives CDR1 SGHDT, CDR2 YYEEEE. The CDR3 consists of 16 residues. The CDR3 region is CASSFLPGQDSTEAFF. In DNA, the CDR3 is TGTGCCAGCAGCTTTTTGCCGGGACAGGACTCCACTGAAGCTTTCTTT.

This clone appeared a few times. The chain uses TRBV21-1 and TRBJ1-2. TRBV21-1 is given as a pseudogene. This CDR3 is built from 11 residues. The CDR3: CASVNGCGYTF. In nucleotides, the CDR3 is TGTGCCAGCGTTAACGGCTGCGGCTACACCTTC.

The chain's CDR3 is CASSKMTDTSNQPQHF. DNA of the CDR3: TGTGCCAGCAGCAAGATGACAGACACTAGCAATCAGCCCCAGCATTTT. The gene calls are TRBV21-1 and TRBJ1-5; the listed D gene, TRBD1, was not tested against the DNA. TRBV21-1 is listed as a pseudogene. There are 16 residues in the CDR3.

V gene TRBV9 combines with J gene TRBJ2-1; no clear D gene. Trimming took off 3 bases at V and 5 bases at J, with 9 bases between the two ends. Per the germline V gene, CDR1 is SGDLS and CDR2 is YYNGEE. The length of the CDR3 is 13 residues. This CDR3 is CASSADWDNEQFF. The CDR3, as DNA: TGTGCCAGCAGCGCCGACTGGGACAATGAGCAGTTCTTC.

The chain has TRBV5-1 and TRBJ2-7; 11 bases match TRBD2. Germline V gives CDR1 SGHRS, CDR2 YFSETQ. There are 18 residues in the CDR3. V trimming: 0 bases; J trimming: 0 bases; junction bases outside the gene matches: 8. The CDR3 bases are TGCGCCAGCAGCTTGGAAGGGACTAGCGGAGGGAGCTCCTACGAGCAGTACTTC. Translated: CASSLEGTSGGSSYEQYF.

The V call is TRBV5-1, the J call TRBJ2-5; D gene uncertain. Trimming took 5 bases from V and 2 from J, leaving 10 bases between them. This CDR3 comprises 13 residues. Germline lookup yields CDR1 SGHRS and CDR2 YFSETQ. CDR3 nucleotides: TGCGCCAGCAGAGCCGACTCTCAAGAGACCCAGTACTTC. The encoded protein is CASRADSQETQYF.

The chain has TRBV27 and TRBJ2-1; 13 positions agree with TRBD2. CDR3 size: 18 residues. With V trimmed by 5 bases and J by 1 base, 8 bases remained unmatched. From germline, CDR1 is MNHEY and CDR2 SMNVEV (reference sequence). The CDR3 region has the DNA TGTGCCAGCAGTGAGCCGACTAGCGGGGGGCCTTCCTACAATGAGCAGTTCTTC. Its translation is CASSEPTSGGPSYNEQFF.

V and J are TRBV6-5 and TRBJ2-1; D is unresolved. Trimming took 2 bases from V and 0 from J, leaving 8 bases between them. This CDR3 spans 15 amino acids. Per germline, CDR1 MNHEY and CDR2 SVGAGI. Here the CDR3 DNA reads TGTGCCAGCAGTTACGCGGCGTCCTCCTACAATGAGCAGTTCTTC. Its translation is CASSYAASSYNEQFF.

This sequence joins TRBV5-4 and TRBJ2-1, with 9 bases fitting TRBD2. Unmatched junction bases numbered 14, after V lost 3 bases and J lost 4 bases. Germline assignment: CDR1 SGHNT and CDR2 YYREEE (reference sequence). CDR3 length equals 18 residues. CDR3 sequence: CASSSAGTSQTKYNEQFF. The DNA of the CDR3 is TGTGCCAGCAGCTCGGCCGGGACTAGCCAAACGAAATACAATGAGCAGTTCTTC.

This rearrangement joins TRBV4-1 to TRBJ2-1, with 10 nucleotides matching TRBD1. Germline loops: CDR1 MGHRA, CDR2 YSYEKL. This CDR3 has 17 amino acids. Unmatched junction bases numbered 11, after V lost 0 bases and J lost 9 bases. The CDR3 DNA reads TGCGCCAGCAGCCAAGAACTACAGGGACAGGGGTTGATTGAGCAGTTCTTC. Its protein product is CASSQELQGQGLIEQFF.

The gene calls are TRBV15 and TRBJ1-2; 8 bases are a match to TRBD1. The CDR3 runs to 18 residues. Per germline, CDR1 LNHNV and CDR2 YYDKDF (reference sequence). V shed 0 bases, J shed 6 bases, and the junction held 15 bases outside the gene matches. The chain's CDR3 is CATSREAQPTGEGHGYTF. DNA of the CDR3: TGTGCCACCAGCAGAGAGGCCCAGCCGACAGGGGAAGGCCATGGCTACACCTTC.

The chain links TRBV19 to TRBJ2-1; 10 bases fit TRBD2. CDR3 size: 15 residues. Germline-derived CDR1 and CDR2 are LNHDA and SQIVND (reference sequence). The ends lost 6 bases at V and 5 bases at J; junction bases unmatched: 7. CDR3 in DNA: TGTGCCAGTAGCGAGCGGGGGGGCGTCCACAATGAGCAGTTCTTC. Protein product: CASSERGGVHNEQFF.

The gene calls are TRBV6-5 and TRBJ2-5, with 10 bases matching TRBD2. V gave up 6 bases and J gave up 5 bases; unmatched junction bases: 9. This CDR3 is 15 amino acids long. Looked up from germline, CDR1 is MNHEY and CDR2 is SVGAGI. DNA of the CDR3: TGTGCCAGCAGCTCAAGCGGGGGGGCCGAGGAGACCCAGTACTTC. Translation gives CASSSSGGAEETQYF.

V gene TRBV6-1 combines with J gene TRBJ1-6; tentative D call: TRBD1 (6 bases). V gave up 10 bases and J gave up 7 bases, with 14 bases separating them. Germline V gene sequence: CDR1 MNHNS, CDR2 SASEGT. The CDR3 covers 13 residues. CDR3 sequence (DNA): TGTGCCATTATACAGGGAGAGAATTCACCCCTCCACTTT. As protein: CAIIQGENSPLHF.

The chain employs TRBV18 and TRBJ2-1; D remains unclear. This CDR3 has 13 residues. The V end was cut by 4 bases, the J end by 4 bases, with 8 bases between. From germline, CDR1 is KGHSH and CDR2 LQKENI. CDR3 sequence reads: CASSLTSYNEQFF. In nucleotides, the CDR3 is TGTGCCAGCTCACTGACCAGTTACAATGAGCAGTTCTTC. The whole variable domain, remainder taken from reference TRBV18 and TRBJ2-1, is NAGVMQNPRHLVRRRGQEARLRCSPMKGHSHVYWYRQLPEEGLKFMVYLQKENIIDESGMPKERFSAEFPKEGPSILRIQQVVRGDSAAYFCASSLTSYNEQFFGPGTRLTVL.

The DNA for the CDR3 is TGTGCCTGGAGTGACCCCCCTTCAGATACGCAGTATTTT. It is translated as CAWSDPPSDTQYF. The rearrangement joins TRBV30 to TRBJ2-3, with unresolved D. CDR1 is GTSNPN, CDR2 SVGIG, per germline (reference sequence). V lost 1 base and J 4 bases, leaving 9 bases between the germline ends. There are 13 residues in the CDR3.

This rearrangement joins TRBV4-3 to TRBJ2-1; 8 bases line up with TRBD2. Losses at the gene ends were 4 bases for V and 5 bases for J; bases not matched to a gene: 10. CDR3 length: 16 residues. Germline CDR1 reads LGHNA; CDR2 reads YSLEER. The CDR3 nucleotides read TGCGCCAGCAGCCGAACTGGGACTAGAAGAAACAATGAGCAGTTCTTC. Protein: CASSRTGTRRNNEQFF.

The V call is TRBV10-3, the J call TRBJ2-3; unclear D gene. CDR1 is ENHRY and CDR2 is SYGVKD in the germline V gene. The CDR3 is 13 amino acids. V lost 5 bases, J lost 4 bases, and 10 bases lay in between. CDR3 protein: CAISFSASDTQYF. CDR3 sequence (DNA): TGTGCCATCAGTTTTAGTGCCTCAGATACGCAGTATTTT.